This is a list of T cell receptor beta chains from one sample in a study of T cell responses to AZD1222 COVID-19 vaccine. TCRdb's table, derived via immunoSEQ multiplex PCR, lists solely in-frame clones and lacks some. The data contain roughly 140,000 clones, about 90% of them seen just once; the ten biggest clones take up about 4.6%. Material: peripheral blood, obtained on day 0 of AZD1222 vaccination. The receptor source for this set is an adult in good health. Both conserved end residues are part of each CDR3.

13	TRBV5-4	CASSSGTTYEQYF
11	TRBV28	CASSLAYGYTF
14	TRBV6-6	CASLGRQGGNEQFF
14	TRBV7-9	CASSESRDRVRAFF
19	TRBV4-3	CASSQGHTSGRSFYNEQFF
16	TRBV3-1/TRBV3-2	CASSQDVGDRILEQFF
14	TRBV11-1	CASSTELPNTEAFF
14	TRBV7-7	CASARAPYQETQYF
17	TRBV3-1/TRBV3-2	CASSQDSMGEFNTEAFF
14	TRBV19	CASSISRDSHEQYF
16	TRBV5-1	CASSLQQGITNEKLFF
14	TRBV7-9	CASSRDLAYSPLHF
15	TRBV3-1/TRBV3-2	CASSQSGADNRRQFF